Each of the 26 T cell receptor beta chains below was sequenced from the same sample in a study of blood T cell repertoires in COVID-19. TCRdb's table, derived via immunoSEQ multiplex PCR, lists solely in-frame clones and lacks some. The table has 250,000 to 350,000 clones, roughly 80% seen once. Sequencing was performed on peripheral blood. The receptors shown here come from a human donor with COVID-19, enrolled during active disease. The donor label of this sample is uncertain.

The V call is TRBV5-1, the J call TRBJ2-3; 12 nucleotides align to TRBD2. Germline V CDR1 and CDR2: SGHRS, YFSETQ. The CDR3 runs to 17 residues. V trimming: 0 bases; J trimming: 6 bases; junction bases outside the gene matches: 8. CDR3 sequence: CASSLDGLAGRLDTQYF. In DNA form, the CDR3 reads TGCGCCAGCAGCTTGGACGGACTAGCGGGGCGGTTGGATACGCAGTATTTT. The full variable domain, its missing parts supplied by reference TRBV5-1 and TRBJ2-3, is KAGVTQTPRYLIKTRGQQVTLSCSPISGHRSVSWYQQTPGQGLQFLFEYFSETQRNKGNFPGRFSGRQFSNSRSEMNVSTLELGDSALYLCASSLDGLAGRLDTQYFGPGTRLTVL.

The J gene is TRBJ1-6, the V gene TRBV5-1; D gene ambiguous. Germline CDR1 is SGHRS and CDR2 is YFSETQ. This CDR3 comprises 14 residues. Trimming shortened V by 0 bases and J by 6 bases, and 7 bases separated the two germline ends. This chain's CDR3 is CASSLDTANSPLHF. CDR3 in DNA: TGCGCCAGCAGCTTGGATACAGCTAATTCACCCCTCCACTTT.

The table lists this clone with a few counts. The CDR3 region has the DNA TGTGCCAGCAGCTGGACAGGGGCCCCCTCCTATAATTCACCCCTCCACTTT. It yields the protein CASSWTGAPSYNSPLHF. This chain connects TRBV28 to TRBJ1-6; 9 bases map to TRBD1. CDR1 is MDHEN and CDR2 is SYDVKM in the germline V gene. CDR3 length: 17 residues. V gave up 6 bases and J gave up 0 bases; unmatched junction bases: 6.

The chain recombines TRBV6-6 with TRBJ2-7; D gene uncertain. Germline V gene data show CDR1 as MNHNY and CDR2 as SVGAGI (reference sequence). V was cut by 0 bases and J by 0 bases, with 3 bases left in between. This CDR3 contains 13 residues. The CDR3: CASSYSHSYEQYF. The CDR3 DNA follows: TGTGCCAGCAGTTACTCCCACTCCTACGAGCAGTACTTC.

V usage is TRBV27 and J usage is TRBJ2-6, with a weak D call TRBD1 (8 bases). The CDR3 has 17 amino acids. Germline V gene sequence: CDR1 MNHEY, CDR2 SMNVEV (reference sequence). The V and J ends lost 5 bases and 0 bases respectively, with 14 bases between them. The CDR3 DNA follows: TGTGCCAGCAGTCGGACAGGGACTAACTCTGGGGCCAACGTCCTGACTTTC. This translates into CASSRTGTNSGANVLTF.

Of note for this clone: Other DNA sequences in the same sample also yield this CDR3. V gene TRBV7-3 combines with J gene TRBJ1-6, with a weak D call TRBD1 (5 bases). Germline CDR1 and CDR2: SGHTA and FQGTGA. The CDR3 sequence is 13 residues long. Trimming shortened V by 2 bases and J by 7 bases, and 6 bases separated the two germline ends. Written as DNA, the CDR3 is TGTGCCAGCAGCTTAGACAGAAATTCACCCCTCCACTTT. Protein: CASSLDRNSPLHF.

The chain links TRBV19 to TRBJ1-5; 7 bases agree with TRBD1. CDR3 size: 17 residues. The trim removed 3 bases at V and 1 base at J, leaving 9 bases unmatched. Germline CDR1 is LNHDA and CDR2 is SQIVND (reference sequence). The CDR3: CASSIVSGGTSNQPQHF. CDR3 coding DNA: TGTGCCAGTAGTATCGTATCAGGGGGTACGAGCAATCAGCCCCAGCATTTT.

The chain carries TRBV20-1 and TRBJ2-7, with TRBD1 matching over 11 bases. CDR3 size: 14 residues. V lost 3 bases and J lost 4; bases outside the gene matches: 5. Germline V CDR1 and CDR2: DFQATT, SNEGSKA (reference sequence). This CDR3 reads CSASAGQGGYEQYF. For the CDR3, the DNA is TGCAGTGCTAGTGCGGGACAGGGGGGTTACGAGCAGTACTTC.

The chain recombines TRBV27 with TRBJ2-7; tentative D call: TRBD1 (6 bases). CDR1 is MNHEY, CDR2 SMNVEV, per germline (reference sequence). The CDR3 length is 11 residues. Trimming left V 5 bases short and J 9 bases short, with 11 bases between. CDR3 nucleotide sequence: TGTGCCAGCAGTCAAGGGGGTTGGCAGTACTTC. Protein: CASSQGGWQYF.

V and J are TRBV7-9 and TRBJ2-7; 8 nucleotides line up with TRBD2. The CDR3 contains 15 residues. V dropped 5 bases and J dropped 6; count of bases not matched to a gene: 12. CDR1 is SEHNR and CDR2 is FQNEAQ in the germline V gene (reference sequence). This CDR3 reads CASSRLFTGTSEQYF. The CDR3 DNA reads as TGTGCCAGCAGCCGTTTATTCACCGGGACTAGCGAGCAGTACTTC.

This chain joins TRBV9 and TRBJ2-1, with D tentatively TRBD2 (5 bases). Germline assignment: CDR1 SGDLS and CDR2 YYNGEE. Between the trimmed V and J ends, which lost 2 bases and 9 bases, there was a span of 12 bases. The CDR3 extends over 13 amino acids. This chain's CDR3 is CASSVASGTEQFF. DNA for the CDR3: TGTGCCAGCAGCGTGGCGAGCGGAACTGAGCAGTTCTTC.

In this sample, this clone turned up once. V is TRBV6-5 and J is TRBJ2-7, with D possibly TRBD2 on 6 matching bases. The CDR3 has 13 residues. Germline assignment: CDR1 MNHEY and CDR2 SVGAGI. Trimming took 5 bases from V and 2 from J, leaving 10 bases between them. The CDR3: CASSKGLTYEQYF. The CDR3 DNA reads TGTGCCAGCAGTAAGGGACTCACCTACGAGCAGTACTTC.

V usage is TRBV18 and J usage is TRBJ1-3; TRBD1 matches 8 bases. The CDR3 consists of 12 residues. Germline values: CDR1 KGHSH, CDR2 LQKENI. This CDR3 reads CAGQADGNTIYF. DNA of the CDR3: TGTGCGGGACAGGCGGACGGAAACACCATATATTTT.

The chain recombines TRBV27 with TRBJ1-4; D possibly corresponds to TRBD1 (6 bases). This CDR3 comprises 13 residues. Deletions cut 2 bases from V and 6 bases from J, with 7 bases between. Per the germline V gene, CDR1 is MNHEY and CDR2 is SMNVEV (reference sequence). CDR3 nucleotide sequence: TGTGCCAGCAGTTTAGCAGGGGATGAAAAACTGTTTTTT. It encodes CASSLAGDEKLFF.

The chain recombines TRBV6-4 with TRBJ1-5; D perhaps matches TRBD1 (5 bases). Germline V CDR1 and CDR2: MRHNA, SNTAGT. The length of the CDR3 is 14 residues. The V and J ends lost 4 bases and 6 bases respectively, with 13 bases between them. CDR3 sequence: CASSALQGSQPQHF. The CDR3 nucleotides are TGTGCCAGCAGTGCCCTTCAGGGAAGTCAGCCCCAGCATTTT.

The rearrangement uses TRBV19 and TRBJ2-3; 9 bases align to TRBD2. Trimming took 4 bases from V and 5 from J; bases not matched to a gene: 4. The CDR3 loop spans 14 amino acids. Germline V gene sequence: CDR1 LNHDA, CDR2 SQIVND (reference sequence). CDR3 DNA sequence: TGTGCCAGTAGTAGATTAGCGGGAGTAGATACGCAGTATTTT. This gives the protein CASSRLAGVDTQYF.

This clone is a singleton in its sample. This chain connects TRBV7-6 to TRBJ2-5, with 10 bases lining up with TRBD1. V shed 4 bases, J shed 2 bases, and the junction held 7 bases outside the gene matches. Germline V gene lookup returns CDR1 SGHVS and CDR2 FNYEAQ. The CDR3 extends over 16 amino acids. The CDR3 sequence is CASSSPRTGGQETQYF. The CDR3 region has the DNA TGTGCCAGCAGCTCCCCCCGGACAGGGGGACAAGAGACCCAGTACTTC.

The chain recombines TRBV28 with TRBJ2-3; D call uncertain. The CDR3 sequence is 14 residues long. V was cut by 3 bases and J by 5 bases, with 12 bases left in between. CDR1 and CDR2 from the germline V gene are MDHEN and SYDVKM. The DNA of the CDR3 is TGTGCCAGCAGTTTTCACACGGGTGAAGATACGCAGTATTTT. Its translation: CASSFHTGEDTQYF.

This clone was observed a few times. One end of the junction does not line up with germline, which may come from a read error. This chain connects TRBV7-9 to TRBJ2-1; 9 positions agree with TRBD1. Germline V lookup: CDR1 SEHNR, CDR2 FQNEAQ (reference sequence). The CDR3 totals 14 residues. CDR3 bases: TGTGCCAGCAGCTTAAGGACAGGGGCCGCACGGTTGATCTTC. It is translated as CASSLRTGAARLIF. The full variable domain, its missing parts supplied by reference TRBV7-9 and TRBJ2-1, is DTGVSQNPRHKITKRGQNVTFRCDPISEHNRLYWYRQTLGQGPEFLTYFQNEAQLEKSRLLSDRFSAERPKGSFSTLEIQRTEQGDSAMYLCASSLRTGAARLIFGPGTRLTVL.

CDR3 in amino acids: CASSPRVPAGEQYF. CDR3 nucleotides: TGTGCCAGCAGCCCTCGGGTCCCCGCGGGCGAGCAGTACTTC. The chain links TRBV7-9 to TRBJ2-7, with a possible D match to TRBD2 (5 bases). The CDR3 length is 14 residues. V dropped 5 bases and J dropped 6 bases, with 17 bases sitting between them. The V gene's germline CDR1 is SEHNR and CDR2 FQNEAQ (reference sequence). The full variable domain, rest sourced from reference TRBV7-9 and TRBJ2-7, is DTGVSQNPRHKITKRGQNVTFRCDPISEHNRLYWYRQTLGQGPEFLTYFQNEAQLEKSRLLSDRFSAERPKGSFSTLEIQRTEQGDSAMYLCASSPRVPAGEQYFGPGTRLTVT.

The J gene is TRBJ1-2, the V gene TRBV6-5, with a tentative D call TRBD1 (6 bases). Germline-derived CDR1 and CDR2 are MNHEY and SVGAGI. This CDR3 region has 13 residues. With 4 bases removed from V and 4 bases from J, the gap between germline ends came to 10 bases. The CDR3: CASSSGAIYGYTF. The DNA for the CDR3 is TGTGCCAGCAGTTCAGGGGCCATCTATGGCTACACCTTC.

This clone was seen only once. This chain links TRBV6-2 or TRBV6-3 with TRBJ1-5, with D tentatively TRBD1 (5 bases). V lost 2 bases and J 5 bases, leaving 10 bases between the germline ends. Germline V CDR1 and CDR2: MNHEY, SVGEGT. The CDR3 loop spans 14 amino acids. As DNA, the CDR3 is TGTGCCAGCAGTTACGGTGGCAGGGATCAGCCCCAGCATTTT. It translates to CASSYGGRDQPQHF.

The chain recombines TRBV29-1 with TRBJ1-4, with D possibly being TRBD1 (6 bases). Trimming took 6 bases from V and 3 from J, leaving 11 bases between them. Germline assignment: CDR1 SQVTM and CDR2 ANQGSEA. This CDR3 comprises 13 residues. The CDR3 is CSVETGSNEKLFF. DNA for the CDR3: TGCAGCGTCGAGACAGGATCTAATGAAAAACTGTTTTTT.

The rearrangement links TRBV5-4 to TRBJ2-3; 8 bases line up with TRBD2. CDR3 length equals 18 residues. CDR1 and CDR2 (germline): SGHNT, YYREEE (reference sequence). Germline trimming cut 4 bases from V and 0 bases from J; bases unmatched to any gene: 13. This chain's CDR3 is CASSPLSGRIISTDTQYF. DNA for the CDR3: TGTGCCAGCAGCCCGCTAAGCGGGAGAATTATCAGCACAGATACGCAGTATTTT. Complete variable domain (other parts from reference TRBV5-4 and TRBJ2-3): ETGVTQSPTHLIKTRGQQVTLRCSSQSGHNTVSWYQQALGQGPQFIFQYYREEENGRGNFPPRFSGLQFPNYSSELNVNALELDDSALYLCASSPLSGRIISTDTQYFGPGTRLTVL.

This chain joins TRBV6-5 and TRBJ1-6, with 9 bases matching TRBD1. Germline CDR1 reads MNHEY; CDR2 reads SVGAGI. The CDR3 sequence is 16 residues long. V lost 4 bases, J lost 9 bases, and 10 bases stayed unmatched. CDR3 in amino acids: CASSFSWGQGSSPLHF. CDR3 DNA sequence: TGTGCCAGCAGTTTCTCCTGGGGACAGGGTAGTTCACCCCTCCACTTT.

V is TRBV9 and J is TRBJ2-7; 7 positions match TRBD1. The trim removed 3 bases at V and 4 bases at J, leaving 1 base unmatched. From germline, CDR1 is SGDLS and CDR2 YYNGEE. This CDR3 contains 12 residues. The DNA for the CDR3 is TGTGCCAGCAGCGGACAGGGTTACGAGCAGTACTTC. Its protein is CASSGQGYEQYF.